These 5 T cell receptor beta chains share one sample of origin, sequenced in a study of blood T cell repertoires in COVID-19. Assay: immunoSEQ multiplex PCR; the TCRdb copy retains only in-frame clones and omits some. This table has a few hundred thousand clones, approximately 88% appearing once. Sequencing was done on a sample of PBMCs or T cells enriched from blood (not recorded which). Source of these receptors: a woman between 40 and 50 years old who had been exposed to COVID-19.

The rearrangement joins TRBV29-1 to TRBJ2-5; 7 nucleotides align to TRBD1. Germline lookup yields CDR1 SQVTM and CDR2 ANQGSEA. The length of the CDR3 is 12 residues. V shed 7 bases, J shed 5 bases, and the junction held 7 bases outside the gene matches. The CDR3 region is CSAGQVVETQYF. Written as DNA, the CDR3 is TGCAGCGCTGGACAGGTTGTTGAGACCCAGTACTTC. Variable domain in full (rest from reference TRBV29-1 and TRBJ2-5): SAVISQKPSRDICQRGTSLTIQCQVDSQVTMMFWYRQQPGQSLTLIATANQGSEATYESGFVIDKFPISRPNLTFSTLTVSNMSPEDSSIYLCSAGQVVETQYFGPGTRLLVL.

V and J are TRBV7-9 and TRBJ1-4; D perhaps matches TRBD1 (6 bases). Per germline, CDR1 SEHNR and CDR2 FQNEAQ (reference sequence). This CDR3 contains 16 residues. V lost 1 base to trimming and J lost 4 bases, with 13 bases between them. CDR3 nucleotide sequence: TGTGCCAGCAGCTTAGGGCAGGGGACGATTAATGAAAAACTGTTTTTT. As protein: CASSLGQGTINEKLFF.

The chain recombines TRBV11-1 with TRBJ2-1, with unresolved D. The CDR3 runs 11 residues. V dropped 5 bases and J dropped 12 bases, with 11 bases sitting between them. Per the germline V gene, CDR1 is SGHAT and CDR2 is FQDESV (reference sequence). This CDR3 reads CASSNLGSQFF. The CDR3 DNA reads TGTGCCAGCAGCAATCTAGGCTCGCAGTTCTTC.

The chain joins TRBV18 to TRBJ1-3; D might be TRBD1 (6 bases). V lost 3 bases and J 0 bases, leaving 15 bases between the germline ends. Germline-derived CDR1 and CDR2 are KGHSH and LQKENI. The CDR3 has 17 amino acids. In nucleotides, the CDR3 is TGTGCCAGCTCACCCGCAATTGGGACAAACTCTGGAAACACCATATATTTT. This sequence encodes CASSPAIGTNSGNTIYF.

The CDR3 nucleotides are TGTGCCAGCAGTTACGCTTTGACGGGAGGCTACACCTTC. The encoded protein is CASSYALTGGYTF. The chain links TRBV6-5 to TRBJ1-2; D not certain. Germline V gene lookup returns CDR1 MNHEY and CDR2 SVGAGI. Trimming pared 2 bases from V and 8 bases from J, leaving 12 bases between. The CDR3 runs to 13 residues.